This entry lists 12 T cell receptor beta chains sequenced from one sample in a study of identical twins. MiXCR, run by TCRdb on the 5' RACE reads, gives a single entry per CDR3 protein. Among about 220,000 distinct CDR3 sequences listed, over 5% were seen once. The same specimen was also included in a second study, on T cells expressing NK-cell markers.

The sample comprised CD8+ T cells sorted from blood. Receptor source: a woman younger than 35 in good health.

This clonotype was counted only a few times. The CDR3 is CASSWVRTEAFF. DNA of the CDR3: TGTGCCAGCAGTTGGGTCAGAACTGAAGCTTTCTTT. The chain carries TRBV6-2 or TRBV6-3 and TRBJ1-1; the D is unclear. V was cut by 4 bases and J by 5 bases, with 8 bases left in between. Germline assignment: CDR1 MNHEY and CDR2 SVGEGT. The CDR3 runs to 12 residues.

There are many counts of this clonotype. The rearrangement uses TRBV20-1 and TRBJ1-4; D is perhaps TRBD1 (6 bases). The CDR3 is 15 amino acids. V was cut by 0 bases and J by 5 bases, with 13 bases left in between. Germline CDR1 is DFQATT and CDR2 is SNEGSKA (reference sequence). The CDR3 region has the DNA TGCAGTGCTAGAGATTTTCAGGGGTCGAATGAAAAACTGTTTTTT. Its protein product is CSARDFQGSNEKLFF.

J is TRBJ2-5 and V is TRBV9; either TRBD1 or TRBD2 may supply D (5 bases each). Trimming took off 3 bases at V and 8 bases at J, with 17 bases between the two ends. Germline values: CDR1 SGDLS, CDR2 YYNGEE. CDR3 length: 14 residues. The DNA of the CDR3 is TGTGCCAGCAGCGGGGGGACCGTCGGCGGAACCCAGTACTTC. It is translated as CASSGGTVGGTQYF.

V gene TRBV2 combines with J gene TRBJ2-2; 7 bases are shared with TRBD1. Germline V gene sequence: CDR1 SNHLY, CDR2 FYNNEI. After removal of 8 bases from V and 5 bases from J, the junction contained 11 bases not matched to a gene. The CDR3 is 15 amino acids. The CDR3 DNA reads as TGTGCCAGCTTGGGGCGACAGGGCGGTACCGGGGAGCTGTTTTTT. It translates to CASLGRQGGTGELFF.

The chain employs TRBV7-9 and TRBJ2-7; D may match TRBD1 or TRBD2 (5 bases each). Germline V gene lookup returns CDR1 SEHNR and CDR2 FQNEAQ (reference sequence). There are 16 residues in the CDR3. Trimming took 0 bases from V and 0 from J, leaving 12 bases between them. The CDR3 protein is CASSLALGALSYEQYF. CDR3 sequence (DNA): TGTGCCAGCAGCTTAGCGCTCGGGGCCCTCTCCTACGAGCAGTACTTC. Variable domain in full (rest from reference TRBV7-9 and TRBJ2-7): DTGVSQNPRHKITKRGQNVTFRCDPISEHNRLYWYRQTLGQGPEFLTYFQNEAQLEKSRLLSDRFSAERPKGSFSTLEIQRTEQGDSAMYLCASSLALGALSYEQYFGPGTRLTVT.

The rearrangement links TRBV3-1 to TRBJ2-3; no clear D gene. Germline CDR1 is LGHDT and CDR2 is YNNKEL (reference sequence). There are 13 residues in the CDR3. V was clipped by 0 bases and J by 4 bases, with 5 bases between them. DNA for the CDR3: TGTGCCAGCAGCCAAGAACTCCCAGATACGCAGTATTTT. Amino acids: CASSQELPDTQYF.

This clonotype appeared a few times. The chain links TRBV5-6 to TRBJ2-6; perhaps TRBD2 as D (6 bases). Germline V gene data show CDR1 as SGHDT and CDR2 as YYEEEE. The V end was cut by 1 base, the J end by 0 bases, with 11 bases between. CDR3 length: 17 residues. DNA for the CDR3: TGTGCCAGCAGCTTGCCTAGCGTCTACTCTGGGGCCAACGTCCTGACTTTC. Protein sequence: CASSLPSVYSGANVLTF.

This clonotype was counted ten times or more. The chain combines TRBV9 with TRBJ1-1, with TRBD1 as a possible D gene (5 bases). The germline V gene has CDR1 SGDLS and CDR2 YYNGEE. CDR3 length equals 15 residues. V was trimmed by 4 bases and J by 6 bases, leaving 19 bases between them. The CDR3 spells CASSPSGGTLAEAFF. In nucleotides, the CDR3 is TGTGCCAGCAGCCCCTCGGGAGGGACCCTGGCTGAAGCTTTCTTT.

This clonotype was found a few times. The rearrangement joins TRBV3-1 to TRBJ2-3; 8 bases map to TRBD1. After removal of 1 base from V and 3 bases from J, the junction contained 6 bases not matched to a gene. The length of the CDR3 is 16 residues. The germline V gene encodes CDR1 LGHDT and CDR2 YNNKEL (reference sequence). The CDR3 sequence: CASSQVQDRVTDTQYF. Here the CDR3 DNA reads TGTGCCAGCAGCCAAGTTCAGGACAGGGTGACAGATACGCAGTATTTT.

This clonotype was seen a handful of times. The chain joins TRBV27 to TRBJ2-1; unclear D gene. V dropped 3 bases and J dropped 5 bases, with 8 bases sitting between them. Germline V gives CDR1 MNHEY, CDR2 SMNVEV (reference sequence). The CDR3 runs 13 residues. DNA of the CDR3: TGTGCCAGCAGTTTTCCCTCGAACAATGAGCAGTTCTTC. This sequence encodes CASSFPSNNEQFF.

The table lists this clonotype with a few counts. CDR3 region: CASSLAGGPRETQYF. The CDR3 nucleotides are TGTGCCAGCAGTTTGGCGGGGGGGCCGCGAGAGACCCAGTACTTC. V gene TRBV12-3 or TRBV12-4 combines with J gene TRBJ2-5; 9 positions match TRBD2. V trimming: 3 bases; J trimming: 4 bases; junction bases outside the gene matches: 6. The CDR3 runs to 15 residues.

This clonotype was seen many times. The J gene is TRBJ2-3, the V gene TRBV12-3 or TRBV12-4, with 9 bases matching TRBD2. V lost 1 base to trimming and J lost 4 bases; unmatched junction nucleotides: 15. The length of the CDR3 is 19 residues. The CDR3 sequence: CASSLVRVGGGVPADTQYF. The DNA for the CDR3 is TGTGCCAGCAGTTTAGTAAGGGTCGGCGGGGGGGTCCCCGCAGATACGCAGTATTTT.